A single sample gave rise to the 23 T cell receptor beta chains below, sequenced in a study of shared clonotypes between healthy human individuals. Sequencing used immunoSEQ multiplex PCR; TCRdb keeps in-frame clones, though not all of them. Seen here are a few million clones, 85% to 95% observed once, and the top ten hold over 0.12%. Sequencing input: naive CD4+ T cells sorted from blood. The subset is: CD45RA+ positively selected. The receptor source for this set is a young man in good health.

With respect to this clone: This sample includes further DNA sequences coding for the same CDR3. The chain links TRBV6-5 to TRBJ2-2; D call uncertain. V lost 6 bases and J 5 bases, leaving 10 bases between the germline ends. CDR1 is MNHEY, CDR2 SVGAGI, per germline. CDR3 length: 13 residues. As DNA, the CDR3 is TGTGCCAGCAGCCCAGGTTTTACCGGGGAGCTGTTTTTT. This codes for CASSPGFTGELFF.

This chain connects TRBV9 to TRBJ1-5; 8 bases match TRBD1. The length of the CDR3 is 14 residues. Germline V gives CDR1 SGDLS, CDR2 YYNGEE. V lost 3 bases, J lost 5 bases, and 4 bases stayed unmatched. Here the CDR3 DNA reads TGTGCCAGCAGCGCTTCAGGGGGCCATCAGCCCCAGCATTTT. It translates to CASSASGGHQPQHF.

The chain recombines TRBV4-1 with TRBJ2-7; weak D call: TRBD2 (6 bases). Germline V gives CDR1 MGHRA, CDR2 YSYEKL. Trimming removed 8 bases at V and 6 bases at J, with 20 bases between. This CDR3 region has 14 residues. The CDR3: CASGPGLARGEQYF. As DNA, the CDR3 is TGCGCCAGCGGCCCGGGACTCGCGAGGGGCGAGCAGTACTTC.

The chain employs TRBV5-1 and TRBJ2-7; D unclear. V lost 0 bases, J lost 7 bases, and 14 bases lay in between. Germline CDR1 reads SGHRS; CDR2 reads YFSETQ. This CDR3 has 14 residues. Here the CDR3 reads CASSLGVSLKEQYF. The CDR3 bases are TGCGCCAGCAGCTTGGGGGTATCCCTGAAAGAGCAGTACTTC.

The gene calls are TRBV28 and TRBJ2-5; D possibly corresponds to TRBD2 (7 bases). Per germline, CDR1 MDHEN and CDR2 SYDVKM. CDR3 size: 15 residues. Trimming removed 2 bases at V and 2 bases at J, with 12 bases between. The CDR3 DNA reads as TGTGCCAGCAGTTTAGGGGGGGCCGGACAAGAGACCCAGTACTTC. Its translation is CASSLGGAGQETQYF. Filled out from reference TRBV28 and TRBJ2-5, the complete variable domain reads DVKVTQSSRYLVKRTGEKVFLECVQDMDHENMFWYRQDPGLGLRLIYFSYDVKMKEKGDIPEGYSVSREKKERFSLILESASTNQTSMYLCASSLGGAGQETQYFGPGTRLLVL.

The V call is TRBV11-2, the J call TRBJ2-1; the match to TRBD2 covers 10 bases. The germline V gene has CDR1 SGHAT and CDR2 FQNNGV. Trimming took 1 base from V and 5 from J; bases not matched to a gene: 8. CDR3 length: 17 amino acids. CDR3 amino acids: CASSLGIAGGPDNEQFF. As DNA, the CDR3 is TGTGCCAGCAGCTTAGGGATAGCGGGGGGCCCCGACAATGAGCAGTTCTTC.

The chain joins TRBV7-8 to TRBJ2-2; D unclear. Trimming removed 1 base from V and 4 bases from J, with 7 bases in between. This CDR3 is 14 amino acids long. The germline gives CDR1 SGHVS, CDR2 FQNEAQ. The CDR3 here is CASSLVVPTGELFF. CDR3 coding DNA: TGTGCCAGCAGCTTAGTCGTCCCCACCGGGGAGCTGTTTTTT.

CDR3 in amino acids: CASSLEGGRANYGYTF. The CDR3, as DNA: TGTGCCAGCAGCTTAGAGGGGGGACGGGCTAACTATGGCTACACCTTC. The genes are TRBV7-9 and TRBJ1-2; D possibly corresponds to TRBD1 (6 bases). This CDR3 has 16 amino acids. Germline lookup yields CDR1 SEHNR and CDR2 FQNEAQ (reference sequence). V was pared by 1 base and J by 0 bases, with 12 bases between.

The J gene is TRBJ1-1, the V gene TRBV7-9; unclear D gene. CDR1 and CDR2 from the germline V gene are SEHNR and FQNEAQ (reference sequence). The germline V and J ends were trimmed by 5 bases and 0 bases, with 10 bases remaining between them. The CDR3 is 14 residues long. CDR3: CASSPRAVNTEAFF. DNA for the CDR3: TGTGCCAGCAGCCCGAGGGCAGTGAACACTGAAGCTTTCTTT.

The genes are TRBV6-5 and TRBJ2-3; D ambiguous. The V end lost 6 bases, the J end lost 7 bases, and 11 bases lay between the germline ends. Germline V gene lookup returns CDR1 MNHEY and CDR2 SVGAGI. CDR3 size: 12 residues. CDR3 nucleotides: TGTGCCAGCAGATCCTTTAGAAATACGCAGTATTTT. Amino acid sequence: CASRSFRNTQYF.

The genes are TRBV5-6 and TRBJ1-2; 7 nucleotides line up with TRBD1. CDR1 is SGHDT, CDR2 YYEEEE, per germline. With V trimmed by 1 base and J by 1 base, 4 bases remained unmatched. The CDR3 has 15 residues. In DNA form, the CDR3 reads TGTGCCAGCAGCTTGAGGGGGCGGTTTAACTATGGCTACACCTTC. Translated: CASSLRGRFNYGYTF.

This chain links TRBV5-1 with TRBJ2-7; either TRBD1 or TRBD2 may fit D (5 bases each). Germline V gives CDR1 SGHRS, CDR2 YFSETQ. CDR3 length: 14 residues. Deletions cut 4 bases from V and 12 bases from J, with 23 bases between. CDR3 residues: CASSILPGTEYTYF. CDR3 in DNA: TGCGCCAGCAGCATCCTTCCCGGGACGGAATATACGTACTTC.

The gene calls are TRBV28 and TRBJ2-1; no reliable D call. Trimming pared 5 bases from V and 6 bases from J, leaving 17 bases between. The germline gives CDR1 MDHEN, CDR2 SYDVKM. The CDR3 is made up of 15 amino acids. Here the CDR3 reads CASSAPGSSLNEQFF. The DNA of the CDR3 is TGTGCCAGCAGTGCCCCCGGGTCTAGTCTCAATGAGCAGTTCTTC.

This chain uses TRBV19 with TRBJ2-3; D is undetermined. The CDR3 totals 14 residues. V was pared by 7 bases and J by 4 bases, with 15 bases between. Germline V CDR1 and CDR2: LNHDA, SQIVND (reference sequence). The CDR3 DNA reads as TGTGCCAGTATCTCTACCCCCGGAGCAGATACGCAGTATTTT. Amino acids: CASISTPGADTQYF.

The rearrangement links TRBV7-9 to TRBJ1-4; 12 nucleotides align to TRBD1. This CDR3 spans 17 amino acids. The trim removed 6 bases at V and 1 base at J, leaving 6 bases unmatched. Germline values: CDR1 SEHNR, CDR2 FQNEAQ (reference sequence). CDR3 coding DNA: TGTGCCAGCAGACCGGGACAGGGGGCAGGAACTAATGAAAAACTGTTTTTT. Translating gives CASRPGQGAGTNEKLFF.

There are a few counts of this clone. V is TRBV6-5 and J is TRBJ1-1, with 10 bases that match TRBD1. V lost 6 bases and J lost 6; bases outside the gene matches: 10. CDR1 is MNHEY, CDR2 SVGAGI, per germline. CDR3 length: 15 amino acids. CDR3 in amino acids: CASRLPGQGRAEAFF. The CDR3 coding sequence is TGTGCCAGCAGATTACCGGGACAGGGGCGTGCTGAAGCTTTCTTT.

In regard to this clone: The sample holds other DNA sequences that translate to the same CDR3. This sequence joins TRBV10-3 and TRBJ2-1, with D maybe TRBD1 (5 bases). Looked up from germline, CDR1 is ENHRY and CDR2 is SYGVKD. The CDR3 runs 13 residues. Trimming removed 3 bases from V and 5 bases from J, with 8 bases in between. This chain's CDR3 is CAISDLGHNEQFF. The DNA for the CDR3 is TGTGCCATCAGTGATCTGGGGCACAATGAGCAGTTCTTC.

This chain joins TRBV7-8 and TRBJ2-1; D ambiguous. Germline V gives CDR1 SGHVS, CDR2 FQNEAQ. The CDR3 has 17 residues. Trimming left V 5 bases short and J 5 bases short, with 22 bases between. Written as DNA, the CDR3 is TGTGCCAGCAGCGCTAGTGGACGGAGTTACTACCACAATGAGCAGTTCTTC. Encoded protein: CASSASGRSYYHNEQFF.

Remarks on this clone: Compared with germline, one end of the junction differs, possibly owing to a read error. J is TRBJ2-2 and V is TRBV28, with D possibly TRBD2 on 5 matching bases. Looked up from germline, CDR1 is MDHEN and CDR2 is SYDVKM. The CDR3 length is 13 residues. The chain's CDR3 is CASSLAGHRGAVF. CDR3 nucleotides: TGTGCCAGCAGTTTGGCAGGTCACCGGGGAGCTGTTTTT.

For this clone: The DNA is left out, because the CDR3 cannot be placed on it with certainty; the CDR3 is given as TCRdb lists it. The chain combines TRBV25-1 with TRBJ1-1. Looked up from germline, CDR1 is MGHDK and CDR2 is SYGVNS. The CDR3 sequence runs 11 residues, both termini included. CDR3 sequence: CASSVALGTFF.

The sample holds a few counts of this clone. The chain couples TRBV9 to TRBJ1-4; tentative D call: TRBD1 (5 bases). The CDR3 is 14 amino acids. Germline-derived CDR1 and CDR2 are SGDLS and YYNGEE. V lost 4 bases and J lost 8, with 15 bases in between. The CDR3 region has the DNA TGTGCCAGCAGCATCACCGGGACGGGCGAAAAACTGTTTTTT. Its translation: CASSITGTGEKLFF. The whole variable domain, filled in from reference TRBV9 and TRBJ1-4, reads DSGVTQTPKHLITATGQRVTLRCSPRSGDLSVYWYQQSLDQGLQFLIQYYNGEERAKGNILERFSAQQFPDLHSELNLSSLELGDSALYFCASSITGTGEKLFFGSGTQLSVL.

This clone was observed a few times. Different DNA sequences within this sample yield the same CDR3. The chain carries TRBV2 and TRBJ1-4, with TRBD1 identical over 11 bases. CDR1 and CDR2 from the germline V gene are SNHLY and FYNNEI. The CDR3 is made up of 14 amino acids. After removal of 3 bases from V and 10 bases from J, the junction contained 4 bases not matched to a gene. CDR3 nucleotide sequence: TGTGCCAGCAGTGAGGGGACAGGGGGAGGAAAACTGTTTTTT. Amino acids: CASSEGTGGGKLFF.

V usage is TRBV19 and J usage is TRBJ1-2; possibly TRBD1 for D (6 bases). Germline loops: CDR1 LNHDA, CDR2 SQIVND (reference sequence). The CDR3 consists of 15 residues. V lost 4 bases to trimming and J lost 3 bases, with 15 bases between them. CDR3 DNA: TGTGCCAGTAGTACGATGGGGGCTATGGACTATGGCTACACCTTC. The encoded protein is CASSTMGAMDYGYTF.